This TCR beta chain was sequenced for a study of shared clonotypes between healthy human individuals. Whole-study results and caveats: What naive subsets generally showed was a larger estimated richness than memory subsets showed.

Caucasian adults living in Nashville, Tennessee, provided all samples. Comment on this clone: What it binds is unknown.

Germline V CDR1 and CDR2: SGHNT, YYREEE (reference sequence). J was trimmed by 6 bases and V by 0 bases; bases with no gene match: 12. The CDR3 loop spans 18 amino acids. Sorted subsets were amplified in replicate PCRs using 200 to 250 ng DNA, about 30,000 T cell genomes. Profiled with immunoSEQ multiplex PCR; TCRdb holds only in-frame clones, not every one. The sample carries about 600,000 clones, roughly 97% recorded once. The sample comprised naive CD4+ T cells sorted from blood. Subset: CD45RA+ positively selected. The TCR sequence derives from a woman aged 25-40 years in good health. The chain uses TRBV5-4 and TRBJ2-2, with 9 nucleotides matching TRBD2. The CDR3 nucleotides read TGTGCCAGCAGCTTGGCCGTAGTGGCGGGAGGGTTAGCCGGGGAGCTGTTTTTT. Encoded protein: CASSLAVVAGGLAGELFF.